These 20 T cell receptor beta chains were sequenced from one sample in a study of blood T cell repertoires in COVID-19. Repertoires were generated with immunoSEQ multiplex PCR, while TCRdb's copy carries only in-frame clones and drops some. Of 120,000 to 150,000 clones in the sample, more than 80% were seen once. Sequenced sample: peripheral blood. The source is a human donor in a cohort sampled during active COVID-19.

This rearrangement joins TRBV7-3 to TRBJ2-1, with TRBD2 matching over 11 bases. The CDR3 spans 16 residues. The trim removed 3 bases at V and 5 bases at J, leaving 6 bases unmatched. Germline V gene sequence: CDR1 SGHTA, CDR2 FQGTGA. CDR3 sequence: CASSFSELAGDNEQFF. The CDR3, as DNA: TGTGCCAGCAGCTTTTCAGAACTAGCGGGAGACAATGAGCAGTTCTTC.

The CDR3 spells CASSFGRNTEAFF. In DNA form, the CDR3 reads TGTGCCAGCAGCTTCGGTAGGAACACTGAAGCTTTCTTT. The genes are TRBV7-3 and TRBJ1-1; no definite D call. The CDR3 has 13 amino acids. CDR1 and CDR2 from the germline V gene are SGHTA and FQGTGA. Trimming took off 3 bases at V and 1 base at J, with 6 bases between the two ends.

V gene TRBV7-9 combines with J gene TRBJ1-1; D is unclear. The CDR3 sequence is 12 residues long. The germline V and J ends were trimmed by 8 bases and 4 bases, with 11 bases remaining between them. Looked up from germline, CDR1 is SEHNR and CDR2 is FQNEAQ (reference sequence). CDR3 in amino acids: CASHGPGTEAFF. CDR3 bases: TGTGCCAGCCACGGTCCGGGCACTGAAGCTTTCTTT. Based on the CDR3 plus reference TRBV7-9 and TRBJ1-1, the full variable domain is DTGVSQNPRHKITKRGQNVTFRCDPISEHNRLYWYRQTLGQGPEFLTYFQNEAQLEKSRLLSDRFSAERPKGSFSTLEIQRTEQGDSAMYLCASHGPGTEAFFGQGTRLTVV.

This chain uses TRBV30 with TRBJ1-6; 9 bases are a match to TRBD1. CDR1 and CDR2 (germline): GTSNPN, SVGIG (reference sequence). The CDR3 totals 15 residues. The V gene end was trimmed by 1 base and the J gene end by 6 bases; junction bases not matched to a gene: 4. The CDR3 bases are TGTGCCTGGAGTGAGGACAGGGGTGTTAATTCACCCCTCCACTTT. As protein: CAWSEDRGVNSPLHF.

The V and J genes are TRBV5-1 and TRBJ2-1; D not resolved. The CDR3 runs to 14 residues. V lost 0 bases and J lost 7, with 11 bases in between. CDR1 is SGHRS and CDR2 is YFSETQ in the germline V gene. The CDR3 sequence is CASSLGVQANEQFF. The CDR3 bases are TGCGCCAGCAGCTTGGGAGTTCAGGCAAATGAGCAGTTCTTC.

A single count supports this clone. V usage is TRBV28 and J usage is TRBJ1-6, with 7 nucleotides matching TRBD1. V was pared by 7 bases and J by 1 base, with 4 bases of the junction left unmatched. The CDR3 runs 15 residues. CDR1 MDHEN and CDR2 SYDVKM come from the germline V gene. This CDR3 is CASIAGGSYNSPLHF. The DNA of the CDR3 is TGTGCCAGCATAGCAGGGGGATCCTATAATTCACCCCTCCACTTT.

The genes are TRBV7-9 and TRBJ2-3; 11 bases are a match to TRBD2. V lost 10 bases and J lost 3; bases outside the gene matches: 6. The CDR3 extends over 14 amino acids. CDR1 and CDR2 (germline): SEHNR, FQNEAQ (reference sequence). The CDR3 here is CATTRLAGTDTQYF. The CDR3 nucleotides read TGTGCCACAACCCGACTAGCGGGAACAGATACGCAGTATTTT.

The chain joins TRBV19 to TRBJ1-1; the D is unclear. CDR3 size: 11 residues. Germline CDR1 LNHDA, CDR2 SQIVND (reference sequence). Trimming took off 3 bases at V and 7 bases at J, with 6 bases between the two ends. CDR3 amino acids: CASSMAVEAFF. The DNA for the CDR3 is TGTGCCAGTAGTATGGCGGTTGAAGCTTTCTTT.

The V and J genes are TRBV5-4 and TRBJ2-2, with TRBD1 as a possible D gene (5 bases). The V end was cut by 4 bases, the J end by 5 bases, with 18 bases between. Germline-derived CDR1 and CDR2 are SGHNT and YYREEE (reference sequence). The CDR3 runs to 16 residues. CDR3 DNA sequence: TGTGCCAGCAGCAATCAGGGCAGGGTAGAAACCGGGGAGCTGTTTTTT. It encodes CASSNQGRVETGELFF.

This sequence joins TRBV7-9 and TRBJ2-3, with TRBD2 matching over 14 bases. Germline V gene sequence: CDR1 SEHNR, CDR2 FQNEAQ (reference sequence). The trim removed 11 bases at V and 4 bases at J, leaving 8 bases unmatched. CDR3 length equals 15 residues. In DNA, the CDR3 is TGTGCCCTCATCGGACTAGCGGGAGGCCCAGATACGCAGTATTTT. Amino acid sequence: CALIGLAGGPDTQYF.

In its sample, this clone was seen once. The gene calls are TRBV2 and TRBJ2-7; TRBD1 matches at 9 bases. V lost 5 bases to trimming and J lost 7 bases; unmatched junction nucleotides: 6. The V gene's germline CDR1 is SNHLY and CDR2 FYNNEI. The CDR3 totals 13 residues. CDR3 DNA sequence: TGTGCCAGCAGTCGGGACAGGGTGAGAGAGCAGTACGTC. Translation: CASSRDRVREQYV.

This chain links TRBV2 with TRBJ1-1, with 9 bases matching TRBD1. There are 17 residues in the CDR3. J gave up 11 bases and V 3 bases, and 19 bases lay outside the gene matches. Germline CDR1 is SNHLY and CDR2 is FYNNEI. The CDR3 sequence is CASSDTLPDRGFTRAFF. CDR3 DNA sequence: TGTGCCAGCAGTGATACACTACCGGACAGGGGATTTACTAGGGCTTTCTTT. The entire variable domain, with the rest obtained from reference TRBV2 and TRBJ1-1, is as follows: EPEVTQTPSHQVTQMGQEVILRCVPISNHLYFYWYRQILGQKVEFLVSFYNNEISEKSEIFDDQFSVERPDGSNFTLKIRSTKLEDSAMYFCASSDTLPDRGFTRAFFGQGTRLTVV.

The rearrangement links TRBV7-2 to TRBJ2-1, with 10 bases that match TRBD1. Germline V gives CDR1 SGHTA, CDR2 FQGNSA. The CDR3 has 15 residues. V was clipped by 4 bases and J by 2 bases; unmatched bases: 2. The CDR3 loop reads CASSSGTGAYNEQFF. CDR3 nucleotide sequence: TGTGCCAGCAGCTCGGGGACAGGGGCCTACAATGAGCAGTTCTTC.

V gene TRBV5-1 combines with J gene TRBJ1-2, with 12 bases matching TRBD1. CDR1 and CDR2 (germline): SGHRS, YFSETQ. J was trimmed by 7 bases and V by 3 bases; bases with no gene match: 4. The CDR3 is 14 residues long. The CDR3 DNA reads TGCGCCAGCAGCTGGGGACAGGGGGCGTTTGGCTACACCTTC. This encodes CASSWGQGAFGYTF.

The chain has TRBV5-1 and TRBJ2-3, with TRBD1 matching over 7 bases. Looked up from germline, CDR1 is SGHRS and CDR2 is YFSETQ. This CDR3 spans 15 amino acids. V lost 4 bases to trimming and J lost 4 bases; unmatched junction nucleotides: 9. CDR3 sequence (DNA): TGCGCCAGCAGCAGAAACAGGGGAAGGGCAGATACGCAGTATTTT. Encoded protein: CASSRNRGRADTQYF.

The chain employs TRBV5-1 and TRBJ1-3; 11 bases line up with TRBD1. The V segment lost 4 bases and the J segment 8 bases; nucleotides outside the gene matches: 5. This CDR3 is 14 amino acids long. Germline V gives CDR1 SGHRS, CDR2 YFSETQ. This CDR3 reads CASSGGTGGDTIYF. The CDR3 region has the DNA TGCGCCAGCAGCGGCGGGACAGGGGGTGACACCATATATTTT.

V usage is TRBV5-6 and J usage is TRBJ1-2; 7 bases fit TRBD1. The CDR3 extends over 14 amino acids. V lost 3 bases, J lost 4 bases, and 6 bases stayed unmatched. CDR1 is SGHDT, CDR2 YYEEEE, per germline. Here the CDR3 DNA reads TGTGCCAGCAGCTCGGCGACAGGGAGCTATGGCTACACCTTC. It encodes CASSSATGSYGYTF.

The chain has TRBV7-8 and TRBJ1-1; TRBD1 agrees at 9 bases. Germline CDR1 is SGHVS and CDR2 is FQNEAQ. The CDR3 has 16 amino acids. Trimming at V came to 5 bases and at J to 4 bases, leaving 11 bases not matched to a gene. The CDR3 nucleotides are TGTGCCAGCAGCCCGACGCCCGACAGGGGGAGCACTGAAGCTTTCTTT. It encodes CASSPTPDRGSTEAFF.

The chain combines TRBV6-6 with TRBJ2-4, with D unclear. Germline lookup yields CDR1 MNHNY and CDR2 SVGAGI (reference sequence). The CDR3 contains 16 residues. With 5 bases removed from V and 0 bases from J, the gap between germline ends came to 14 bases. The CDR3: CASSPPSSLAKNIQYF. The CDR3 DNA reads TGTGCCAGCAGTCCACCGTCGAGTCTAGCCAAAAACATTCAGTACTTC.

V and J are TRBV5-1 and TRBJ2-2; 13 bases align to TRBD2. The CDR3 is 16 amino acids. Germline trimming cut 5 bases from V and 5 bases from J; bases unmatched to any gene: 6. Per the germline V gene, CDR1 is SGHRS and CDR2 is YFSETQ. The CDR3 sequence: CASRLAGGPTTGELFF. Written as DNA, the CDR3 is TGCGCCAGCAGACTAGCGGGAGGGCCGACGACCGGGGAGCTGTTTTTT.